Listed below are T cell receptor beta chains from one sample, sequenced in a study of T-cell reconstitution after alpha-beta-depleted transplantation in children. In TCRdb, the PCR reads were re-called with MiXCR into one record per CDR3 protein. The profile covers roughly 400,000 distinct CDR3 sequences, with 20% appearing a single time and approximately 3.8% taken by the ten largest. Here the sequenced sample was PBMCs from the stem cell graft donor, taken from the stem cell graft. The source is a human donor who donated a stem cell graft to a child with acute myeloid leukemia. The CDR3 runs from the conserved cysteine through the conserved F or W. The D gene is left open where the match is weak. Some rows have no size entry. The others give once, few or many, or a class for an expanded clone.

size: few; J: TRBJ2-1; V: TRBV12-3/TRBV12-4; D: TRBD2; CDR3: CASSLGTSGTAYNEQFF; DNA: TGTGCCAGCAGTTTAGGGACTAGCGGGACCGCCTACAATGAGCAGTTCTTC
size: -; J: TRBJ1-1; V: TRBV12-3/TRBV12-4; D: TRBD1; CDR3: CASSPTQGWNTEAFF; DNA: TGTGCCAGCAGCCCTACACAGGGGTGGAACACTGAAGCTTTCTTT
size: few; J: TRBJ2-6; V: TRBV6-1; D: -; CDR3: CASSRDYNSGANVLTF; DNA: TGTGCCAGCAGTCGAGACTACAACTCTGGGGCCAACGTCCTGACTTTC
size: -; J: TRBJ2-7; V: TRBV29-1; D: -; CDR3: CSVWDGSYEQYF; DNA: TGCAGCGTTTGGGACGGATCCTACGAGCAGTACTTC
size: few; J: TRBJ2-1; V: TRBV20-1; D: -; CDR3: CSALVTGNGQFF; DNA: TGCAGTGCACTAGTAACGGGGAACGGGCAGTTCTTC
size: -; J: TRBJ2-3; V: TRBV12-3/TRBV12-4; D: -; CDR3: CASSTTRGSAAQYF; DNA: TGTGCCAGCAGTACGACAAGGGGAAGCGCTGCGCAGTATTTT
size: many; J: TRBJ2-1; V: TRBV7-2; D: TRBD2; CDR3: CASRAPGLGLNEQFF; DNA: TGTGCCAGCCGGGCCCCGGGACTAGGACTCAATGAGCAGTTCTTC
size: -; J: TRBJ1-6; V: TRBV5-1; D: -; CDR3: CASSLEIRSSYNSPLHF; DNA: TGCGCCAGCAGCTTGGAAATCCGGAGCTCCTATAATTCACCCCTCCACTTT
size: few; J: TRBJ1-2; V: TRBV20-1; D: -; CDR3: CSAKGHTNYGYTF; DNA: TGCAGTGCTAAAGGACACACTAACTATGGCTACACCTTC
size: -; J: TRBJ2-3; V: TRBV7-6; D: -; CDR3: CASSSELGSYTDTQYF; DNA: TGTGCCAGCAGCTCAGAACTAGGGTCTTACACAGATACGCAGTATTTT
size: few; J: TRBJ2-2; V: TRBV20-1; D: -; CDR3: CSAGTGTLGGELFF; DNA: TGCAGTGCTGGGACGGGGACCCTCGGCGGGGAGCTGTTTTTT
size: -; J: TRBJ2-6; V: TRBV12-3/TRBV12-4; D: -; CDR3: CASSLALGGGANVLTF; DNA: TGTGCCAGCAGTTTAGCGCTAGGAGGTGGGGCCAACGTCCTGACTTTC
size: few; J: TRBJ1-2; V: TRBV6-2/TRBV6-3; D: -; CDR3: CASSYNPAGMSYGYTF; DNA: TGTGCCAGCAGTTACAATCCGGCAGGGATGAGCTATGGCTACACCTTC
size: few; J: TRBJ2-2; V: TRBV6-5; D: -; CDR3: CASSYRVARELFF; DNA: TGTGCCAGCAGTTACCGGGTAGCCCGGGAGCTGTTTTTT
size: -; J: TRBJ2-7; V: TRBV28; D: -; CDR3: CATQSGSIAYEQYF; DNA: TGTGCCACTCAAAGCGGCAGCATTGCCTACGAGCAGTACTTC
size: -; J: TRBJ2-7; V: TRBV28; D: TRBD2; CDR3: CASSWGSGLAGEYEQYF; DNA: TGTGCCAGCAGTTGGGGGTCTGGGCTAGCGGGAGAGTACGAGCAGTACTTC
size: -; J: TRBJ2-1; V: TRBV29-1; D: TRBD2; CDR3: CSVVSPSGRAYNEQFF; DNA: TGCAGCGTTGTTAGTCCTAGCGGGAGGGCCTACAATGAGCAGTTCTTC
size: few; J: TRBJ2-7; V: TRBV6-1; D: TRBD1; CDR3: CASSARTGGGYEQYF; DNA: TGTGCCAGCAGTGCTAGGACAGGGGGTGGCTACGAGCAGTACTTC
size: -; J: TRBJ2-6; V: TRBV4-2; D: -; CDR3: CASSHRGTRGSGANVLTF; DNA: TGTGCCAGCAGTCACCGCGGGACTCGAGGCTCTGGGGCCAACGTCCTGACTTTC
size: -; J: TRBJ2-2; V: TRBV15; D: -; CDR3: CATSGASGTTGELFF; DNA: TGTGCCACCAGCGGAGCCTCAGGGACCACCGGGGAGCTGTTTTTT
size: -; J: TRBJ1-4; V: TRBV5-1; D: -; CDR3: CASSSRGATNEKLFF; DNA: TGCGCCAGCAGCAGCAGGGGTGCAACTAATGAAAAACTGTTTTTT
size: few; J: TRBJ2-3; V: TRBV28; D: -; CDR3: CASSFDRPSKDTQYF; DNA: TGTGCCAGCAGTTTCGACAGGCCCTCCAAAGATACGCAGTATTTT
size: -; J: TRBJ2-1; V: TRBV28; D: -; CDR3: CASSASGGREQFF; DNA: TGTGCCAGCAGTGCCTCGGGCGGACGCGAGCAGTTCTTC
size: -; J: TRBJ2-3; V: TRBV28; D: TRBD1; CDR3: CASSGGQGTDTQYF; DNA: TGTGCCAGCAGCGGGGGACAGGGGACAGATACGCAGTATTTT
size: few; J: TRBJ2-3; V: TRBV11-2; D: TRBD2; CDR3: CASSHNSGKSTDTQYF; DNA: TGTGCCAGCAGCCATAACAGCGGGAAGAGCACAGATACGCAGTATTTT
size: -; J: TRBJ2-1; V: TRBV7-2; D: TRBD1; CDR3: CASSLRGGGFYNEQFF; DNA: TGTGCCAGCAGCTTAAGAGGGGGCGGCTTCTACAATGAGCAGTTCTTC
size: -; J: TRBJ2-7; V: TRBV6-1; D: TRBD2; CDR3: CASSERPGGPGEQYF; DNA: TGTGCCAGCAGTGAACGTCCGGGAGGGCCAGGAGAGCAGTACTTC
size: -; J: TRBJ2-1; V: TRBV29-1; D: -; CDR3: CSGTGLGRRAYNEQFF; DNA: TGCAGCGGTACAGGGTTGGGGAGGAGGGCCTACAATGAGCAGTTCTTC
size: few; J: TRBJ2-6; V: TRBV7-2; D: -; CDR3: CASSITGYGANVLTF; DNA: TGTGCCAGCAGCATTACAGGGTATGGGGCCAACGTCCTGACTTTC
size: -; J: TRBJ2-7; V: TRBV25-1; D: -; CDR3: CASSEIRFPYEQYF; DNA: TGTGCCAGCAGTGAAATAAGGTTTCCCTACGAGCAGTACTTC
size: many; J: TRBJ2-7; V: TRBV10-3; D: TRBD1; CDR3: CAISGWTGAYEQYF; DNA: TGTGCCATCAGTGGATGGACAGGGGCCTACGAGCAGTACTTC
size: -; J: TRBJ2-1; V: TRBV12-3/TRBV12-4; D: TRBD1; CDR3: CASSPGTGKHNEQLF; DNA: TGTGCGAGCAGCCCCGGGACAGGGAAACACAATGAGCAGTTATTC
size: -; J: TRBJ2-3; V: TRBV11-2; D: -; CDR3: CASSRPFDFQGFTDTQYF; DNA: TGTGCCAGCAGCCGGCCCTTTGACTTTCAGGGATTCACAGATACGCAGTATTTT
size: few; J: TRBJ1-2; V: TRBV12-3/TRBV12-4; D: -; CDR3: CASRGGRYYGYTF; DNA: TGTGCCAGCAGAGGGGGACGGTATTATGGCTACACCTTC
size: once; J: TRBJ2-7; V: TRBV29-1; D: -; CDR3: CSVSGPPGEQYF; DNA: TGCAGCGTTTCCGGGCCCCCGGGCGAGCAGTACTTC
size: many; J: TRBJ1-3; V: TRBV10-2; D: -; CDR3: CASREQQSSGNTIYF; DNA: TGCGCCAGCAGGGAACAGCAGAGCTCTGGAAACACCATATATTTT
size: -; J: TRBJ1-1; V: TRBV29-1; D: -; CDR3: CSVTTGNGVNTEAFF; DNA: TGCAGCGTAACTACAGGGAACGGGGTGAACACTGAAGCTTTCTTT